Below are 16 T cell receptor gamma chains sequenced from a single sample in a study of gamma delta lymphoproliferative disorders and STAT genes listed by TCRdb under 2018. The library was made by multiplex PCR. Sequencing was performed on an Illumina MiSeq. TCRdb called clones afresh from the public reads with CATT; identical DNA rows were later merged. Present in this sample are more than 500 gamma-chain clones, 15% to 20% of which were seen just once. The top ten clonotypes cover 35% to 45% of the sample. For both patients and controls, peripheral blood mononuclear cells were isolated, and the genomic DNA from these cells was used for TCR sequencing. The sequencing sample was made of blood. The receptor set was obtained from a human donor in good health.

This clone is large within its sample. The J gene is TRGJ1 or TRGJ2, the V gene TRGV10. In the absence of a J gene in TCRdb, the DNA was matched to germline to assign it here. TRGV10 qualifies as an ORF whose function is uncertain. CDR3 size: 13 residues. V lost 8 bases to trimming and J lost 0 bases; unmatched junction nucleotides: 5. CDR3 amino acids: CAAWDQNYYKKLF. CDR3 coding DNA: TGTGCTGCGTGGGATCAGAATTATTATAAGAAACTCTTT.

This clone is classed as large. The V call is TRGV4, the J call TRGJ1 or TRGJ2. No J gene is reported in TCRdb; it was inferred here by comparing the DNA with germline. Unmatched junction bases numbered 5, after V lost 2 bases and J lost 1 base. Germline CDR1 EGSTGY, CDR2 YDSYTSSV. The CDR3 is made up of 14 amino acids. The CDR3 DNA reads as TGTGCCACCTGGGATGTGCATAATTATTATAAGAAACTCTTT. This codes for CATWDVHNYYKKLF.

Within the sample, this clone is medium-sized (0.01 to 0.1%). The chain employs TRGV3 and TRGJ1 or TRGJ2. Since TCRdb gives no J gene, matching the DNA to germline was used here to assign it. CDR1 and CDR2 from the germline V gene are VTNTFY and YDVSTARD (reference sequence). This CDR3 comprises 15 residues. J gave up 6 bases and V 0 bases, and 11 bases lay outside the gene matches. CDR3 DNA sequence: TGTGCCACCTGGGACAGGCCTAAGGGGGGTTATAAGAAACTCTTT. As protein: CATWDRPKGGYKKLF.

This clone is labeled large. The DNA is omitted, as the CDR3 cannot be located on it reliably, and the CDR3 follows TCRdb's listing. This chain's CDR3 is CTTVPAGLGSGSDWIKTF. No J gene was assigned, while the V gene was called as TRGV11. TRGV11 is reported as an ORF; its role is uncertain. The CDR3 extends over 18 residues, inclusive of both ends.

This clone is labeled hyperexpanded. Other DNA sequences in the sample encode the same CDR3. This rearrangement joins TRGV11 to TRGJP1. The J gene is not listed in TCRdb, so it was assigned here from a DNA match to germline. TRGV11 is an ORF; its function is uncertain. V shed 4 bases, J shed 7 bases, and the junction held 12 bases outside the gene matches. The CDR3 is 16 residues long. The CDR3 spells CACWISFTRGGWFKIF. As DNA, the CDR3 is TGTGCCTGCTGGATTAGTTTTACACGCGGTGGTTGGTTCAAGATATTT.

This clone ranks as medium-sized. The CDR3 DNA sequence: TGTGCCACCTGGGACCCTTATTATAAGAAACTCTTT. This codes for CATWDPYYKKLF. The rearrangement uses TRGV8 and TRGJ1 or TRGJ2. TCRdb carries no J gene annotation; the J gene was assigned here by matching the DNA with germline. The CDR3 is 12 residues long. Unmatched junction bases numbered 3, after V lost 4 bases and J lost 3 bases. CDR1 is VENAVY, CDR2 YDSYNSRV, per germline.

The table lists this clone with a few counts. The TCRdb record carries a much larger clone's protein, which differs from this DNA's translation at residue 4; a read error is the likely cause, and the protein listed here is the DNA translation. The chain carries TRGV8 and TRGJ1 or TRGJ2. TCRdb is silent on the J gene; assignment here came from matching the DNA to germline. Germline CDR1 reads VENAVY; CDR2 reads YDSYNSRV. The CDR3 is made up of 12 amino acids. As DNA, the CDR3 is TGTGCCACCTGTGATAGGTATTATAAGAAACTCTTT. Protein: CATCDRYYKKLF.

This clone was observed a few times. The likely explanation is a read error, given a far larger clone one base away. No DNA is shown, since the ends of the CDR3 on it are uncertain; the CDR3 is the one TCRdb lists. Other nucleotide sequences in the sample specify the same CDR3. The V gene reported is TRGV11; the J gene is uncalled. TRGV11 is treated as an ORF (open reading frame) with a function not yet certain. The CDR3 numbers 19 amino acids, ends counted. CDR3 amino acids: CTTVPAGLDSRSSDWIKTF.

This clone is categorized as medium-sized (0.01 to 0.1%). The rearrangement links TRGV8 to TRGJ1 or TRGJ2. TCRdb records no J gene; here it was assigned by comparing the DNA to germline. Germline-derived CDR1 and CDR2 are VENAVY and YDSYNSRV. V shed 4 bases and J 3 bases; nucleotides not matched to a gene: 6. This CDR3 spans 13 amino acids. DNA of the CDR3: TGTGCCACCTGGGACTTCCTTTATTATAAGAAACTCTTT. This sequence encodes CATWDFLYYKKLF.

This clone is categorized as medium-sized. V and J are TRGV2 and TRGJ1 or TRGJ2. TCRdb gives no J gene; it was assigned here by matching the DNA to germline. The CDR3 runs 15 residues. CDR1 and CDR2 (germline): EGSNGY, YDSYNSKV. With V trimmed by 1 base and J by 1 base, 7 bases remained unmatched. CDR3 nucleotide sequence: TGTGCCACCTGGGACGGCCTACTCAATTATTATAAGAAACTCTTT. It encodes CATWDGLLNYYKKLF.

This clone is categorized as large (0.1 to 1%). The V and J genes are TRGV4 and TRGJ1 or TRGJ2. The J gene was missing in TCRdb and was found by matching the end of the DNA to germline. The germline V gene encodes CDR1 EGSTGY and CDR2 YDSYTSSV. CDR3 length equals 12 residues. With 2 bases clipped from V and 6 bases from J, the junction kept 4 bases outside the gene matches. This chain's CDR3 is CATWDVCYKKLF. CDR3 coding DNA: TGTGCCACCTGGGATGTCTGTTATAAGAAACTCTTT.

This clone is labeled medium-sized. The chain is built from TRGV3 and TRGJP1. TCRdb lists no J gene, so it was determined here by aligning the DNA to germline. The germline V gene has CDR1 VTNTFY and CDR2 YDVSTARD (reference sequence). The ends lost 9 bases at V and 4 bases at J; junction bases unmatched: 8. CDR3 length equals 13 residues. The CDR3: CATLEVTGWFKIF. CDR3 bases: TGTGCCACCCTCGAGGTCACTGGTTGGTTCAAGATATTT.

This clone is deemed large. The chain has TRGV3 and TRGJP2. TCRdb supplies no J gene; here it was assigned by aligning the nucleotide sequence to germline. The length of the CDR3 is 14 residues. The germline V gene has CDR1 VTNTFY and CDR2 YDVSTARD (reference sequence). V shed 3 bases, J shed 6 bases, and the junction held 7 bases outside the gene matches. CDR3 bases: TGTGCCACCTGGGACCGACCACGTGATTGGATCAAGACGTTT. Its translation is CATWDRPRDWIKTF.

This clone qualifies as large. The chain employs TRGV4 and TRGJ1 or TRGJ2. TCRdb records no J gene; here it was assigned by comparing the DNA to germline. The CDR3 has 13 residues. Trimming cost V 0 bases and J 7 bases; bases outside gene matches: 6. Per germline, CDR1 EGSTGY and CDR2 YDSYTSSV. The CDR3, as DNA: TGTGCCACCTGGGATGGGCTCGGATATAAGAAACTCTTT. Translating gives CATWDGLGYKKLF.

Sample share makes this clone medium-sized. CDR3 amino acids: CATWDRQGWYKKLF. The DNA of the CDR3 is TGTGCCACCTGGGACAGGCAGGGTTGGTATAAGAAACTCTTT. This sequence joins TRGV5 and TRGJ1 or TRGJ2. The J gene, left out of TCRdb, was set here by checking the DNA against germline. The CDR3 contains 14 residues. CDR1 and CDR2 from the germline V gene are VINAFY and YDVSNSKD. With 0 bases clipped from V and 7 bases from J, the junction kept 9 bases outside the gene matches.

Worth noting for this clone: The DNA is left out, because the CDR3 cannot be placed on it with certainty; the CDR3 is given as TCRdb lists it. The J gene is uncalled and the V gene is TRGV11. TRGV11 is annotated as an ORF whose role is uncertain. The CDR3 extends over 17 residues, inclusive of both ends. CDR3 protein: CTTVPAGLGTFSWFKIF.